This T cell receptor (beta chain) was profiled in a study of blood T cell repertoires in COVID-19. Method: immunoSEQ multiplex PCR; TCRdb's copy keeps in-frame clones and lacks some. The table has some 200,000 clones, 84% seen once; the top ten hold 18%. CDR1 ENHRY and CDR2 SYGVKD come from the germline V gene. J lost 1 base, V lost 9 bases, and 2 bases had no gene match. The length of the CDR3 is 13 residues. The sequence was collected from a woman over 75 with active or convalescent COVID-19. This rearrangement joins TRBV10-3 to TRBJ2-3; 9 nucleotides align to TRBD1. Sequenced material: peripheral blood. The CDR3 coding sequence is TGTGCCATTAGGACAGGGGGCACAGATACGCAGTATTTT. It encodes CAIRTGGTDTQYF.